One and the same sample provided the 12 T cell receptor beta chains below, sequenced in a study of T cells in Graves' hyperthyroidism and ophthalmopathy. Amplified regions were TCR beta CDR3 sequences from RNA transcripts. First-round RT-PCR with HTBI primers amplified the TCR CDR3 region. Each CDR3 protein gets one entry after TCRdb re-called the multiplex PCR reads with MiXCR. The sample lists about 250,000 distinct CDR3 sequences, roughly 22% occurring once. The sample consisted of blood. The receptors come from a woman aged 40 to 49 with Graves' ophthalmopathy.

This clonotype was detected ten times or more. J is TRBJ2-7 and V is TRBV4-1; unclear D gene. The germline gives CDR1 MGHRA, CDR2 YSYEKL. The CDR3 is 13 residues long. V was trimmed by 1 base and J by 4 bases, leaving 8 bases between them. The CDR3 coding sequence is TGCGCCAGCAGCCAAGCAGGTCTTTACGAGCAGTACTTC. Translation gives CASSQAGLYEQYF.

This chain joins TRBV10-3 and TRBJ1-1; D call uncertain. The CDR3 has 14 residues. V dropped 0 bases and J dropped 0 bases, with 5 bases sitting between them. CDR1 and CDR2 (germline): ENHRY, SYGVKD. CDR3 residues: CAISESDLNTEAFF. The CDR3 DNA reads as TGTGCCATCAGTGAGTCGGACCTGAACACTGAAGCTTTCTTT.

This clonotype was counted at least ten times. The chain uses TRBV9 and TRBJ1-1; D is perhaps TRBD1 (5 bases). CDR1 and CDR2 (germline): SGDLS, YYNGEE. There are 14 residues in the CDR3. V was cut by 3 bases and J by 1 base, with 10 bases left in between. This chain's CDR3 is CASSAGGSNTEAFF. The CDR3 DNA follows: TGTGCCAGCAGCGCGGGGGGTTCGAACACTGAAGCTTTCTTT.

This clonotype was recorded at least ten times. The V and J genes are TRBV20-1 and TRBJ2-2; 12 bases match TRBD2. Unmatched junction bases numbered 9, after V lost 6 bases and J lost 7 bases. Germline V gives CDR1 DFQATT, CDR2 SNEGSKA (reference sequence). The CDR3 covers 15 residues. CDR3 protein: CSARRLAGDHGELFF. The CDR3 nucleotides read TGCAGTGCCAGGCGACTAGCGGGAGATCACGGGGAGCTGTTTTTT.

In this sample, this clonotype turned up many times. The chain has TRBV11-2 and TRBJ2-7; 9 nucleotides agree with TRBD1. This CDR3 region has 14 residues. The germline gives CDR1 SGHAT, CDR2 FQNNGV. J gave up 3 bases and V 6 bases, and 6 bases lay outside the gene matches. The CDR3 coding sequence is TGTGCCAGCAGACTAACGGGACAGGGCTACGAGCAGTACTTC. Amino acid sequence: CASRLTGQGYEQYF. Drawing the rest from reference TRBV11-2 and TRBJ2-7, the complete variable domain is EAGVAQSPRYKIIEKRQSVAFWCNPISGHATLYWYQQILGQGPKLLIQFQNNGVVDDSQLPKDRFSAERLKGVDSTLKIQPAKLEDSAVYLCASRLTGQGYEQYFGPGTRLTVT.

V gene TRBV12-3 or TRBV12-4 combines with J gene TRBJ1-1, with TRBD1 as a possible D gene (6 bases). This CDR3 region has 15 residues. Trimming removed 7 bases at V and 1 base at J, with 16 bases between. CDR3 bases: TGTGCCAGCACCCCTGTTGGGGGGGCGAACACTGAAGCTTTCTTT. Protein: CASTPVGGANTEAFF.

With regard to this clonotype: One end of the junction is discordant with germline, which a read error may explain. The chain joins TRBV29-1 to TRBJ1-2; D is undetermined. CDR1 SQVTM and CDR2 ANQGSEA come from the germline V gene. The CDR3 extends over 15 amino acids. The CDR3 sequence is CSVEDRTGSNYGYIF. CDR3 coding DNA: TGCAGCGTTGAAGATCGGACGGGGTCTAACTATGGCTACATCTTC.

This clonotype has ten or more counts. The chain links TRBV24-1 to TRBJ2-1; D possibly corresponds to TRBD1 (6 bases). Germline CDR1 KGHDR, CDR2 SFDVKD. Trimming took off 3 bases at V and 3 bases at J, with 17 bases between the two ends. The CDR3 sequence is 17 residues long. This CDR3 is CATSDTGRTTNYNEQFF. The CDR3 DNA is TGTGCCACCAGTGATACAGGGCGGACAACCAACTACAATGAGCAGTTCTTC.

The table lists this clonotype with a few counts. This chain joins TRBV6-2 or TRBV6-3 and TRBJ1-5; TRBD1 matches 8 bases. The CDR3 contains 15 residues. CDR1 is MNHEY, CDR2 SVGEGT, per germline. V was pared by 5 bases and J by 3 bases, with 6 bases of the junction left unmatched. This chain's CDR3 is CASSPWTGNNQPQHF. The CDR3, as DNA: TGTGCCAGCAGTCCTTGGACAGGGAACAATCAGCCCCAGCATTTT.

This clonotype was seen a handful of times. This may arise from a read error, as a much more abundant clone is one base away. The chain recombines TRBV6-2 or TRBV6-3 with TRBJ2-7; D remains ambiguous. The CDR3 is 12 residues long. Trimming left V 0 bases short and J 3 bases short, with 3 bases between. Germline V gene lookup returns CDR1 MNHEY and CDR2 SVGEGT. The CDR3 nucleotides are TGTGCCAGCAGTTACTCGATCTACGAGCAGTACTTC. Its protein product is CASSYSIYEQYF.

This clonotype has only one observation. The chain links TRBV28 to TRBJ1-2; D gene uncertain. The CDR3 consists of 10 residues. Germline CDR1 is MDHEN and CDR2 is SYDVKM. V was trimmed by 8 bases and J by 3 bases, leaving 4 bases between them. CDR3 DNA: TGTGCCAGCTTTGACTATGGCTACACCTTC. It translates to CASFDYGYTF.

This clonotype was detected many times. The V gene is TRBV4-1, the J gene TRBJ2-5, with TRBD2 matching over 13 bases. Germline values: CDR1 MGHRA, CDR2 YSYEKL. The CDR3 is 16 amino acids. J gave up 7 bases and V 2 bases, and 7 bases lay outside the gene matches. The CDR3 region is CASSQPLAGGRGTQYF. The CDR3 bases are TGCGCCAGCAGCCAACCACTAGCGGGAGGGCGGGGGACCCAGTACTTC.